One T cell receptor (beta chain) is described in this entry. The junction shows a germline mismatch at one end, possibly a read error. The data originate from a study of cytomegalovirus exposure and HLA in healthy donors. The germline CDR1 and CDR2 sequences are SSHAT and FNYEAQ (reference sequence). The CDR3 loop spans 15 amino acids. The protocol was immunoSEQ multiplex PCR, while the TCRdb copy is restricted to in-frame clones and leaves out a portion. In the table there are about 49,000 clones, around 94% of which are singletons. The clonotype comes from a woman between 18 and 29 years old in good health and CMV-seropositive. The V and J genes are TRBV7-7 and TRBJ2-1; 7 bases line up with TRBD1. Sequencing was done on a sample of PBMCs. The CDR3 reads CASSRGDSPYNEQFF. The DNA of the CDR3 is TGTGCTAGCAGCCGAGGGGACAGCCCCTACAATGAGCAGTTCTTC.